This T cell receptor beta chain was profiled in a study of cytomegalovirus exposure and HLA in healthy donors. CDR1 and CDR2 from the germline V gene are DFQATT and SNEGSKA (reference sequence). V shed 2 bases and J shed 5 bases, with 6 bases lying between them. This CDR3 has 11 amino acids. Researchers ran the PCR with 60 Vbeta and 13 Jbeta primers. Data came from immunoSEQ multiplex PCR; TCRdb stores just in-frame clones and leaves some out. Of approximately 38,000 clones in the sample, around 82% are singletons; the top ten hold roughly a tenth. What was sequenced was PBMCs. This clonotype originated in a woman aged 18-30 years in good health and CMV-seropositive. J is TRBJ2-5 and V is TRBV20-1, with TRBD1 as a possible D gene (5 bases). DNA of the CDR3: TGCAGTGCTAGACCAGGGGAGACCCAGTACTTC. Protein sequence: CSARPGETQYF.